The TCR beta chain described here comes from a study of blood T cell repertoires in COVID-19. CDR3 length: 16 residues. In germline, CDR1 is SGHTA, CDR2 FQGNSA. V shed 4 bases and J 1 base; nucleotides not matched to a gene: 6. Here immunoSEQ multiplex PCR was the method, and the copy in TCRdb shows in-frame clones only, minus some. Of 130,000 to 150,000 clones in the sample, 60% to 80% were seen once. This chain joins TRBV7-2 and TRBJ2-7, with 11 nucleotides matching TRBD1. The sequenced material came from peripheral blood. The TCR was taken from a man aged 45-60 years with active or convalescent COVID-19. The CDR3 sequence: CASSSSGTGGSYEQYF. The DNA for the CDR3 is TGTGCCAGCAGCTCGTCCGGGACAGGGGGTTCCTACGAGCAGTACTTC.